The 22 T cell receptor beta chains below come from one sample, sequenced in a study of blood T cell repertoires in COVID-19. Here immunoSEQ multiplex PCR was the method, and the copy in TCRdb shows in-frame clones only, minus some. Of some 300,000 clones detected, around 84% appear once; the ten largest clones hold around 1.2%. Sequences were obtained from peripheral blood. The origin of the receptors is a man in his 70s with acute or convalescent COVID-19.

The rearrangement uses TRBV12-3 or TRBV12-4 and TRBJ1-2, with D possibly matching TRBD1 (5 bases). This CDR3 contains 12 residues. The CDR3 here is CATAPGGIGYTF. The CDR3 DNA sequence: TGTGCTACCGCCCCGGGGGGGATTGGCTACACCTTC.

V gene TRBV21-1 combines with J gene TRBJ2-3; the D call of TRBD2 is as the table states it, not checked on the DNA. TRBV21-1 is reported as a pseudogene. The CDR3 is 20 residues long. The CDR3 sequence is CASSNPSSERAGGGTDTQYF. As DNA, the CDR3 is TGTGCCAGCAGCAATCCCTCCAGCGAGAGGGCCGGGGGGGGCACAGATACGCAGTATTTT.

The DNA for the CDR3 is TGTGCCAGCACCTCTTGGTCTGGGGGGGGAAATGAGCAGTTCTTC. This encodes CASTSWSGGGNEQFF. The gene calls are TRBV7-9 and TRBJ2-1; 7 positions agree with TRBD2. The CDR3 runs 15 residues. Germline-derived CDR1 and CDR2 are SEHNR and FQNEAQ (reference sequence). V was clipped by 7 bases and J by 7 bases; unmatched bases: 13.

The chain carries TRBV4-3 and TRBJ2-7, with 8 bases that match TRBD1. Unmatched junction bases numbered 12, after V lost 1 base and J lost 1 base. The CDR3 is 18 residues long. CDR1 is LGHNA and CDR2 is YSLEER in the germline V gene. The CDR3 protein is CASSQGATTGGRSYEQYF. As DNA, the CDR3 is TGCGCCAGCAGCCAAGGCGCAACAACAGGGGGACGGTCCTACGAGCAGTACTTC.

V gene TRBV28 combines with J gene TRBJ2-7; the match to TRBD1 covers 7 bases. Per germline, CDR1 MDHEN and CDR2 SYDVKM. This CDR3 has 16 residues. Trimming at V came to 4 bases and at J to 7 bases, leaving 16 bases not matched to a gene. The CDR3 DNA reads TGTGCCAGCAGTTCTGGGAGTACGACAGGGCGCATAGAGCAGTACTTC. Protein sequence: CASSSGSTTGRIEQYF.

The chain joins TRBV7-9 to TRBJ1-4; no definite D call. The CDR3 loop spans 14 amino acids. Trimming pared 4 bases from V and 7 bases from J, leaving 13 bases between. From germline, CDR1 is SEHNR and CDR2 FQNEAQ (reference sequence). CDR3 amino acids: CASSSTARGEKLFF. CDR3 DNA: TGTGCCAGCAGCTCGACCGCTCGGGGTGAAAAACTGTTTTTT.

The CDR3 protein is CASSLLGTGSYEQYF. CDR3 in DNA: TGTGCCAGCAGTTTATTAGGGACAGGGTCCTACGAGCAGTACTTC. The chain carries TRBV27 and TRBJ2-7; TRBD1 agrees at 9 bases. J was trimmed by 1 base and V by 1 base; bases with no gene match: 2. This CDR3 comprises 15 residues. Germline assignment: CDR1 MNHEY and CDR2 SMNVEV (reference sequence).

V is TRBV7-3 and J is TRBJ1-2; D is possibly TRBD1 (6 bases). The CDR3 sequence is 14 residues long. Germline CDR1 is SGHTA and CDR2 is FQGTGA. Between the trimmed V and J ends, which lost 2 bases and 3 bases, there was a span of 10 bases. Here the CDR3 reads CASSLGPGDYGYTF. CDR3 bases: TGTGCCAGCAGCTTAGGGCCAGGGGACTATGGCTACACCTTC.

The V call is TRBV20-1, the J call TRBJ1-2; perhaps TRBD1 as D (6 bases). CDR3 length: 12 amino acids. Trimming took off 3 bases at V and 8 bases at J, with 13 bases between the two ends. The germline gives CDR1 DFQATT, CDR2 SNEGSKA (reference sequence). The chain's CDR3 is CSASPGVGGYTF. The CDR3 DNA reads as TGCAGTGCTAGTCCAGGGGTAGGCGGCTACACCTTC.

The chain uses TRBV30 and TRBJ2-3, with TRBD1 matching 9 bases. The CDR3 has 16 amino acids. Germline trimming cut 1 base from V and 2 bases from J; bases unmatched to any gene: 7. Germline CDR1 and CDR2: GTSNPN and SVGIG (reference sequence). The CDR3 DNA is TGTGCCTGGAGTGCCGGACAGGGGTTGTTCACAGATACGCAGTATTTT. Amino acid sequence: CAWSAGQGLFTDTQYF.

V is TRBV7-9 and J is TRBJ2-1; D not certain. Germline-derived CDR1 and CDR2 are SEHNR and FQNEAQ (reference sequence). Between the trimmed V and J ends, which lost 3 bases and 5 bases, there was a span of 11 bases. This CDR3 spans 14 amino acids. CDR3 sequence (DNA): TGTGCCAGCAGCTTGACTGCCGGCAACAATGAGCAGTTCTTC. Amino acid sequence: CASSLTAGNNEQFF.

V and J are TRBV29-1 and TRBJ1-1; no reliable D call. From germline, CDR1 is SQVTM and CDR2 ANQGSEA. Trimming shortened V by 4 bases and J by 0 bases, and 18 bases separated the two germline ends. The CDR3 is 16 residues long. CDR3 region: CSVVNLVWALNTEAFF. The CDR3 DNA sequence: TGCAGCGTTGTAAACCTCGTTTGGGCACTGAACACTGAAGCTTTCTTT. The full variable domain, in which reference TRBV29-1 and TRBJ1-1 provide the parts outside the CDR3, is SAVISQKPSRDICQRGTSLTIQCQVDSQVTMMFWYRQQPGQSLTLIATANQGSEATYESGFVIDKFPISRPNLTFSTLTVSNMSPEDSSIYLCSVVNLVWALNTEAFFGQGTRLTVV.

This rearrangement joins TRBV27 to TRBJ2-5; TRBD2 matches 7 bases. Germline CDR1 and CDR2: MNHEY and SMNVEV (reference sequence). The CDR3 totals 15 residues. V shed 6 bases and J 1 base; nucleotides not matched to a gene: 8. CDR3 nucleotides: TGTGCCAGCAGCCCCGGACTAGTTGGCCAAGAGACCCAGTACTTC. Its protein product is CASSPGLVGQETQYF.

The V call is TRBV3-1 (or the pseudogene TRBV3-2), the J call TRBJ1-2; 9 positions agree with TRBD1. The germline CDR1 and CDR2 sequences are LGHDT and YNNKEL (reference sequence). This CDR3 is built from 15 residues. V was pared by 4 bases and J by 4 bases, with 7 bases of the junction left unmatched. The chain's CDR3 is CASSPWDRDGYGYTF. The DNA of the CDR3 is TGTGCCAGCAGCCCATGGGACAGGGATGGCTATGGCTACACCTTC.

This chain joins TRBV9 and TRBJ2-1; 10 nucleotides line up with TRBD2. Germline V CDR1 and CDR2: SGDLS, YYNGEE. The CDR3 totals 16 residues. J gave up 4 bases and V 3 bases, and 7 bases lay outside the gene matches. The CDR3 spells CASSALTSGPYNEQFF. CDR3 nucleotides: TGTGCCAGCAGCGCCCTGACTAGCGGGCCTTACAATGAGCAGTTCTTC. The full variable domain, in which reference TRBV9 and TRBJ2-1 provide the parts outside the CDR3, is DSGVTQTPKHLITATGQRVTLRCSPRSGDLSVYWYQQSLDQGLQFLIQYYNGEERAKGNILERFSAQQFPDLHSELNLSSLELGDSALYFCASSALTSGPYNEQFFGPGTRLTVL.

This chain links TRBV18 with TRBJ2-7; weak D call: TRBD1 (5 bases). This CDR3 spans 13 amino acids. V was cut by 0 bases and J by 6 bases, with 9 bases left in between. Germline CDR1 is KGHSH and CDR2 is LQKENI. CDR3 residues: CASSPPIQGEQYF. For the CDR3, the DNA is TGTGCCAGCTCACCACCGATCCAGGGCGAGCAGTACTTC.

The chain employs TRBV25-1 and TRBJ2-3; D is unresolved. Looked up from germline, CDR1 is MGHDK and CDR2 is SYGVNS. The CDR3 totals 12 residues. Trimming shortened V by 5 bases and J by 2 bases, and 5 bases separated the two germline ends. CDR3 nucleotide sequence: TGTGCCAGCAGTCAGGCCACAGATACGCAGTATTTT. Encoded protein: CASSQATDTQYF.

The CDR3: CASSAGRRDFSNQPQHF. The DNA for the CDR3 is TGTGCCAGCAGTGCCGGAAGGCGGGATTTTAGCAATCAGCCCCAGCATTTT. The chain uses TRBV6-1 and TRBJ1-5, with unresolved D. CDR3 length equals 17 residues. Germline values: CDR1 MNHNS, CDR2 SASEGT. V was shortened by 4 bases and J by 0 bases, with 16 bases between the two germline ends.

For the CDR3, the DNA is TGTGCCAGCTCACCATCGACAGCCCAACGGGACACCGGGGAGCTGTTTTTT. Translation: CASSPSTAQRDTGELFF. The chain recombines TRBV18 with TRBJ2-2; perhaps TRBD1 as D (5 bases). The V and J ends lost 2 bases and 3 bases respectively, with 16 bases between them. Germline V gene lookup returns CDR1 KGHSH and CDR2 LQKENI. There are 17 residues in the CDR3. The complete variable domain, with remaining parts taken from reference TRBV18 and TRBJ2-2, reads NAGVMQNPRHLVRRRGQEARLRCSPMKGHSHVYWYRQLPEEGLKFMVYLQKENIIDESGMPKERFSAEFPKEGPSILRIQQVVRGDSAAYFCASSPSTAQRDTGELFFGEGSRLTVL.

J is TRBJ1-1 and V is TRBV6-5; the match to TRBD1 covers 8 bases. The CDR3 is made up of 14 amino acids. V was pared by 3 bases and J by 6 bases, with 6 bases of the junction left unmatched. CDR1 and CDR2 from the germline V gene are MNHEY and SVGAGI. The CDR3 reads CASSYGQGTPEAFF. The CDR3 DNA sequence: TGTGCCAGCAGTTATGGACAGGGAACTCCTGAAGCTTTCTTT.

The chain recombines TRBV4-3 with TRBJ1-4; D is unclear. Germline V lookup: CDR1 LGHNA, CDR2 YSLEER. Trimming took off 0 bases at V and 8 bases at J, with 10 bases between the two ends. The CDR3 is made up of 14 amino acids. The CDR3 spells CASSQETVAEKLFF. CDR3 DNA: TGCGCCAGCAGCCAAGAGACTGTGGCCGAAAAACTGTTTTTT.

This clone is a singleton in its sample. This rearrangement joins TRBV27 to TRBJ2-1; D is possibly TRBD2 (6 bases). V dropped 1 base and J dropped 6 bases, with 13 bases sitting between them. CDR3 length equals 15 residues. Germline V gene data show CDR1 as MNHEY and CDR2 as SMNVEV (reference sequence). The CDR3 is CASSLFGGLGNEQFF. For the CDR3, the DNA is TGTGCCAGCAGTTTATTTGGGGGACTTGGCAATGAGCAGTTCTTC.